The entry that follows covers one T cell receptor (beta chain) sequence. CDR1 SGDLS and CDR2 YYNGEE come from the germline V gene. The CDR3 is 13 amino acids. V was pared by 0 bases and J by 9 bases, with 10 bases between. Clones were read by immunoSEQ multiplex PCR, and TCRdb kept only the in-frame ones, dropping some. In the table there are 80,000 or so clones, 94% of which are singletons. The data derive from a study of T cell changes during pregnancy in multiple sclerosis. The TCR originated in a female donor in good health, enrolled as a control in a pregnancy study. This sequence joins TRBV9 and TRBJ2-1; possible D gene TRBD1, 5 bases. This specimen consisted of peripheral blood, obtained in the second trimester of pregnancy. CDR3 DNA sequence: TGTGCCAGCAGCGTAGAGGGGTCTGGTGAGCAGTTCTTC. Its translation is CASSVEGSGEQFF.